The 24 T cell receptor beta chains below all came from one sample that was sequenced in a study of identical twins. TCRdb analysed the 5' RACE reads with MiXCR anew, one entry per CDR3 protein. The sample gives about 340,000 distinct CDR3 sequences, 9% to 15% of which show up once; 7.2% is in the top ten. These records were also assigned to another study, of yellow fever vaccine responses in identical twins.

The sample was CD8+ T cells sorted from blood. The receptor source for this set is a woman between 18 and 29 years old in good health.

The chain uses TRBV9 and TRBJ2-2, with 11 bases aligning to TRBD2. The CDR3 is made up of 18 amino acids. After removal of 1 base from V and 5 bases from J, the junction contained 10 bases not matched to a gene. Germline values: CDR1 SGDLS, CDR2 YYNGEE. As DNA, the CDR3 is TGTGCCAGCAGCGTACTGAAGCTAGCGGGAGGATTTACCGGGGAGCTGTTTTTT. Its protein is CASSVLKLAGGFTGELFF. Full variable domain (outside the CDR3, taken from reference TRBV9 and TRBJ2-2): DSGVTQTPKHLITATGQRVTLRCSPRSGDLSVYWYQQSLDQGLQFLIQYYNGEERAKGNILERFSAQQFPDLHSELNLSSLELGDSALYFCASSVLKLAGGFTGELFFGEGSRLTVL.

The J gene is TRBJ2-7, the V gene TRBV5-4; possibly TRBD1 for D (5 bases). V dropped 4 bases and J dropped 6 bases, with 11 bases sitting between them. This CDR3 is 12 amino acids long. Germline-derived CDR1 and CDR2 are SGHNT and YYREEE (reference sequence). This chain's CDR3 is CASSRNQGEQYV. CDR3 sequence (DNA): TGTGCCAGCAGCCGTAACCAGGGCGAGCAGTACGTC.

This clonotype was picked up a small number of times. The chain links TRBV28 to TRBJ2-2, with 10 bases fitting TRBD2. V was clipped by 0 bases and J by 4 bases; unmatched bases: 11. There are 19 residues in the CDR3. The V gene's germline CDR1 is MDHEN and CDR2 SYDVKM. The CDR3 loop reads CASSLWVQREGRSTGELFF. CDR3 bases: TGTGCCAGCAGTTTATGGGTCCAGCGGGAGGGCCGTAGCACCGGGGAGCTGTTTTTT. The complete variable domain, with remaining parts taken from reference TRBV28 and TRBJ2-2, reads DVKVTQSSRYLVKRTGEKVFLECVQDMDHENMFWYRQDPGLGLRLIYFSYDVKMKEKGDIPEGYSVSREKKERFSLILESASTNQTSMYLCASSLWVQREGRSTGELFFGEGSRLTVL.

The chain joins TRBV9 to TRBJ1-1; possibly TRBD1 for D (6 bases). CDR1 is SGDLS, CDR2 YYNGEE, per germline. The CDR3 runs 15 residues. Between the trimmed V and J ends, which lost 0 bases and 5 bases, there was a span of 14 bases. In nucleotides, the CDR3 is TGTGCCAGCAGCGTAGATGGAGGGGGAGGGACTGAAGCTTTCTTT. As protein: CASSVDGGGGTEAFF.

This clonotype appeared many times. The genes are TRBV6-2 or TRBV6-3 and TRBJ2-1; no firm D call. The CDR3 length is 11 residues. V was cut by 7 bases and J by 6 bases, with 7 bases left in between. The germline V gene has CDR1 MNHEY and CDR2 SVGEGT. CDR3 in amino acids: CASTSGNEQFF. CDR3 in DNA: TGTGCCAGCACCTCGGGCAATGAGCAGTTCTTC.

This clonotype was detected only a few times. The CDR3 nucleotides read TGCGCCAGCAGCCAAGATGAACAGCGAGGTCAGCTGGCTGAAGCTTTCTTT. This encodes CASSQDEQRGQLAEAFF. J is TRBJ1-1 and V is TRBV4-1; the D is unclear. Germline-derived CDR1 and CDR2 are MGHRA and YSYEKL. The CDR3 runs 17 residues. With 0 bases removed from V and 6 bases from J, the gap between germline ends came to 20 bases.

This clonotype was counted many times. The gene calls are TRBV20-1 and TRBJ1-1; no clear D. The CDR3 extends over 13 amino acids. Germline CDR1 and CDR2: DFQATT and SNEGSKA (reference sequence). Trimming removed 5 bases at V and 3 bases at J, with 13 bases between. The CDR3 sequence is CSARGTLDTEAFF. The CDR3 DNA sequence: TGCAGTGCTCGGGGAACCCTGGACACTGAAGCTTTCTTT.

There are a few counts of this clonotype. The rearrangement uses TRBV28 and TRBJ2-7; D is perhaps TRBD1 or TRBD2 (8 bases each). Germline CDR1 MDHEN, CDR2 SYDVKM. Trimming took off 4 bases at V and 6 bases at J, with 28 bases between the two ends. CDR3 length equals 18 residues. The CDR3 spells CASSSMADRAREGPEQYF. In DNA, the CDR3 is TGTGCCAGCAGTTCTATGGCGGACAGGGCCCGGGAGGGCCCCGAGCAGTACTTC.

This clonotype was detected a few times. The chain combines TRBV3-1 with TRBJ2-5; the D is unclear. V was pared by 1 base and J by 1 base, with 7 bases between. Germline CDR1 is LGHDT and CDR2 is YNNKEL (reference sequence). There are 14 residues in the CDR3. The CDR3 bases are TGTGCCAGCAGCCAAGCTGGGCCCCAAGAGACCCAGTACTTC. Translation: CASSQAGPQETQYF.

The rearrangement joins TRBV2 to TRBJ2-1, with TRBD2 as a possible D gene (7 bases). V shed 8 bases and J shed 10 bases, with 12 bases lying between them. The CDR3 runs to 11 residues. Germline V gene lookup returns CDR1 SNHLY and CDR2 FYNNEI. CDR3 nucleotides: TGTGCCAGCGACAAGGGGGGGGAGCAGTTCTTC. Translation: CASDKGGEQFF.

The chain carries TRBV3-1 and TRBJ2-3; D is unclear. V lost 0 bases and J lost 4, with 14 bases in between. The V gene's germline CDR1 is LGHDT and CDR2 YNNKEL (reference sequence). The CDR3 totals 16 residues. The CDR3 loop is CASSQDWGSVADTQYF. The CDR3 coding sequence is TGTGCCAGCAGCCAAGATTGGGGTTCTGTCGCAGATACGCAGTATTTT.

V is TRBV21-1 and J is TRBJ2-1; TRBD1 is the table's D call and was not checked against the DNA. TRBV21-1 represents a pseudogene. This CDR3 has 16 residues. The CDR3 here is CASSIYGVPIGNEQFF. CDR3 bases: TGTGCCAGCAGCATTTACGGGGTCCCGATCGGGAATGAGCAGTTCTTC.

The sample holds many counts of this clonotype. The CDR3 here is CSAKRGGGVTDTQYF. In DNA, the CDR3 is TGCAGTGCTAAGAGGGGCGGGGGGGTCACAGATACGCAGTATTTT. The chain joins TRBV20-1 to TRBJ2-3; 9 bases are shared with TRBD2. V was pared by 4 bases and J by 2 bases, with 7 bases of the junction left unmatched. The CDR3 covers 15 residues. The V gene's germline CDR1 is DFQATT and CDR2 SNEGSKA (reference sequence).

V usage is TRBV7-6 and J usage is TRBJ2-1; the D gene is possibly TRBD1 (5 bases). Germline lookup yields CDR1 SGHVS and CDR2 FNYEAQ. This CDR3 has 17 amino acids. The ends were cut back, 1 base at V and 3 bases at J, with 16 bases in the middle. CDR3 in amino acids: CASSLGGAFYNYNEQFF. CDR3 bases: TGTGCCAGCAGCTTAGGGGGCGCCTTCTATAACTACAATGAGCAGTTCTTC.

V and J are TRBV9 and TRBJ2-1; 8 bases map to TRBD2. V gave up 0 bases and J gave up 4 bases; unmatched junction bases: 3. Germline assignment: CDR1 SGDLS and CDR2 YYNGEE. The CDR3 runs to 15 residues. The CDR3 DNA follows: TGTGCCAGCAGCGTAGCACTAGCGGTATACAATGAGCAGTTCTTC. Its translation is CASSVALAVYNEQFF.

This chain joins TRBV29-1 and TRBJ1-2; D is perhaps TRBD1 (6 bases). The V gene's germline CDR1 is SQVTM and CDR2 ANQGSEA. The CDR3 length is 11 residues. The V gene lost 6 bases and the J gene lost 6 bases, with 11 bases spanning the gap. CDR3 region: CSVQGNDGYTF. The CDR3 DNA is TGCAGCGTACAGGGAAACGATGGCTACACCTTC. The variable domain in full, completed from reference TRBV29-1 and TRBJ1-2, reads SAVISQKPSRDICQRGTSLTIQCQVDSQVTMMFWYRQQPGQSLTLIATANQGSEATYESGFVIDKFPISRPNLTFSTLTVSNMSPEDSSIYLCSVQGNDGYTFGSGTRLTVV.

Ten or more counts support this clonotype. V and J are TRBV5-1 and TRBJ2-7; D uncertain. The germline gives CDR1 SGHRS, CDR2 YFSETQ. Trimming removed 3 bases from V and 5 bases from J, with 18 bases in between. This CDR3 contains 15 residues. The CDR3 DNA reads TGCGCCAGCAGCTACCGCGTGGGGTTCTTAAACGAGCAGTACTTC. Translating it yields CASSYRVGFLNEQYF.

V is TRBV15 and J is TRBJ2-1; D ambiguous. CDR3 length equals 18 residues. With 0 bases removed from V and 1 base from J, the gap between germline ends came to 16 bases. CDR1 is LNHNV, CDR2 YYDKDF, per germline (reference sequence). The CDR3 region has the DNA TGTGCCACCAGCAGAGATCCAAGCCGCTTGAGTTCCTACAATGAGCAGTTCTTC. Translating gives CATSRDPSRLSSYNEQFF.

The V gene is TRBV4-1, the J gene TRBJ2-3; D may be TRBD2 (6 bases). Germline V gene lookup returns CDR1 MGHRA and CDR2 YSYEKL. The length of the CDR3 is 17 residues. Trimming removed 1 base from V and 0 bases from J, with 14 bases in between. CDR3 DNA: TGCGCCAGCAGCCAAGGGGGAGGCGGCCGCAGCACAGATACGCAGTATTTT. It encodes CASSQGGGGRSTDTQYF.

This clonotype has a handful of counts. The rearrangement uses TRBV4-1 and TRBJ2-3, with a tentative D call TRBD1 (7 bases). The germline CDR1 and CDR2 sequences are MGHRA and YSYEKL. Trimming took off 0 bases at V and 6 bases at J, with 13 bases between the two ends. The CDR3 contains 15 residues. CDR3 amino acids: CASSQDPGGIDTQYF. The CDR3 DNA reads TGCGCCAGCAGCCAAGATCCAGGGGGGATTGATACGCAGTATTTT.

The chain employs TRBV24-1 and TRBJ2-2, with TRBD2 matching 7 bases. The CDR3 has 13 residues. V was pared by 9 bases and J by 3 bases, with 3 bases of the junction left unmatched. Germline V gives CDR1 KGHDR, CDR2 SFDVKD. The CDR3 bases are TGTGCCACCTGCGGGGGTTACACCGGGGAGCTGTTTTTT. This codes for CATCGGYTGELFF.

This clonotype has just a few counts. In DNA, the CDR3 is TGTGCCAGCAGCTTGAGGCGGGAGGAAGCAGATACGCAGTATTTT. This gives the protein CASSLRREEADTQYF. This chain connects TRBV7-9 to TRBJ2-3; 8 nucleotides line up with TRBD2. There are 15 residues in the CDR3. Per the germline V gene, CDR1 is SEHNR and CDR2 is FQNEAQ (reference sequence). V shed 3 bases and J 4 bases; nucleotides not matched to a gene: 6.

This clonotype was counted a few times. The CDR3 DNA sequence: TGCGCCAGCAGCCCTTCTGACGGTTACGAGCAGTACGTC. Translating it yields CASSPSDGYEQYV. The gene calls are TRBV5-1 and TRBJ2-7, with D unresolved. The CDR3 totals 13 residues. Trimming removed 4 bases at V and 4 bases at J, with 12 bases between. Germline CDR1 and CDR2: SGHRS and YFSETQ.

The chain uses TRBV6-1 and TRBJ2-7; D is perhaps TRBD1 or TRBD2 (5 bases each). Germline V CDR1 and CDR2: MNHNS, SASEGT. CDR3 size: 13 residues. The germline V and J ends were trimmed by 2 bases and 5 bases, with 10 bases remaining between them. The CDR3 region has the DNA TGTGCCAGCAGTGAAATCCGGGGCGACGAGCAGTACGTC. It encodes CASSEIRGDEQYV.